The sample holds a few counts of the clone carrying this T cell receptor beta chain. This specimen comes from a study of blood T cell repertoires in COVID-19. Study-wide background: Researchers got acute and convalescent COVID-19 samples from the United States, Italy and Spain. From T cells, B-cell-depleted T cells, or PBMCs came the material, which was cDNA or gDNA.

Germline V CDR1 and CDR2: MNHEY, SVGAGI. Trimming took 7 bases from V and 8 from J, leaving 15 bases between them. The CDR3 covers 13 residues. In the source study's methods: How many nucleated cells were present was estimated from reference gene primer amplification. TCRdb's copy holds only in-frame clones and misses some; the assay was immunoSEQ multiplex PCR. For V, J and clone size, that table is used; D and trimming come from the DNA. The table includes under 250,000 clones, around four fifths detected once. The sequence was collected from a man aged 45-65 years with active or convalescent COVID-19. Sequenced sample: peripheral blood. This sequence joins TRBV6-5 and TRBJ2-1; D is perhaps TRBD2 (7 bases). CDR3 residues: CASTGGPIDEQFF. CDR3 bases: TGTGCCAGCACGGGGGGCCCTATCGATGAGCAGTTCTTC.